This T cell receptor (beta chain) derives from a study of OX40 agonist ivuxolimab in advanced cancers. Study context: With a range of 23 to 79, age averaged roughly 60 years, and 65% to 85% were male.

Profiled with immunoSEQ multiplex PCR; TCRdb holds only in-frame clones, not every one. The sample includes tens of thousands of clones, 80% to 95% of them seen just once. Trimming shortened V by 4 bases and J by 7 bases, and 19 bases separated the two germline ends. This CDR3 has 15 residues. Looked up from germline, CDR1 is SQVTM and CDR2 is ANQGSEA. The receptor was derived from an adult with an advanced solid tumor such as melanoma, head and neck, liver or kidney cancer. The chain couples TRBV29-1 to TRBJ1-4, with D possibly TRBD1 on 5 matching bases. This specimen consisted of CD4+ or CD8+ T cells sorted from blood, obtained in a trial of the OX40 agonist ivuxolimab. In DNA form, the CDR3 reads TGCAGCGTTGGATCTCTCCGGGGCGATAGTGAAAAACTGTTTTTT. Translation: CSVGSLRGDSEKLFF.